This T cell receptor (beta chain) comes out of a study of immune heterogeneity within non-small cell lung tumors. General observations from the study: Recurring identical dominant CDR3 beta clonotypes were observed across tumor sites within a patient, together with site-unique high-frequency clones.

Samples each supplied around 630 ng of bulk tumor genomic DNA as template. Every primary tumor yielded several biopsies, spaced far apart, that were taken during surgery. Curative surgical treatment was performed in patients who had newly diagnosed, untreated non-small cell lung cancer. In its sample, this clonotype ranks as medium-sized. Its antigen remains unidentified. TCR beta CDR3 regions came from multiplex PCR with 32 forward V and 13 reverse J primers. From the multiplex PCR reads, TCRdb called clonotypes with MiXCR, one entry per CDR3 protein. In the table there are under 4,000 distinct CDR3 sequences, approximately 46% of which are singletons. CDR3 size: 13 residues. Germline-derived CDR1 and CDR2 are SNHLY and FYNNEI. V gave up 1 base and J gave up 8 bases, with 8 bases separating them.

The sequence came from a man in his 60s with non-small cell lung cancer. The chain is built from TRBV2 and TRBJ1-4; D not resolved. Sequences were obtained from lung tumor tissue. CDR3 DNA: TGTGCCAGCAGTGAAGACCCCCACGAAAAACTGTTTTTT. It yields the protein CASSEDPHEKLFF.